A single sample is the source of the 24 T cell receptor beta chains below, sequenced in a study of T cell repertoires in cytomegalovirus infection. TCRdb reanalysed the reads using MiXCR and keeps one entry per CDR3 protein. The profile shows 500,000 or so distinct CDR3 sequences, 15% to 20% of them singletons. Material for sequencing was CD8+ T cells from PBMCs. Receptors were obtained from a human donor in good health (CMV status not recorded). Some clones in this sample may be carry-over from other donors' samples.

On this clonotype: The conserved phenylalanine or tryptophan normally closing the CDR3 is absent here, so this likely arose from a read error. No DNA is shown, since the ends of the CDR3 on it are uncertain; the CDR3 is the one TCRdb lists. The rearrangement links TRBV2 to TRBJ2-2; TRBD1, the table's D call, was not compared with the DNA. The CDR3 adds up to 16 amino acids, both ends counted. Germline CDR1 and CDR2: SNHLY and FYNNEI. The CDR3 sequence is CASSEGQGAYTGELCY.

This chain links TRBV15 with TRBJ2-1; 8 bases are a match to TRBD2. The ends lost 2 bases at V and 5 bases at J; junction bases unmatched: 2. Per the germline V gene, CDR1 is LNHNV and CDR2 is YYDKDF (reference sequence). The length of the CDR3 is 14 residues. CDR3 amino acids: CATSRRTSHNEQFF. In nucleotides, the CDR3 is TGTGCCACCAGCAGACGGACTAGCCACAATGAGCAGTTCTTC.

This clonotype was recorded a few times. V usage is TRBV29-1 and J usage is TRBJ2-2; 7 positions match TRBD1. The V gene end was trimmed by 6 bases and the J gene end by 4 bases; junction bases not matched to a gene: 8. This CDR3 is 14 amino acids long. Germline CDR1 reads SQVTM; CDR2 reads ANQGSEA. The CDR3 sequence: CSVYLQGITGELFF. The CDR3 coding sequence is TGCAGCGTCTACTTACAGGGGATCACCGGGGAGCTGTTTTTT.

The CDR3 reads CASSLDRGHANTGELFF. The CDR3 coding sequence is TGTGCCAGCAGCTTAGATAGGGGGCACGCGAACACCGGGGAGCTGTTTTTT. The V and J genes are TRBV11-2 and TRBJ2-2; 7 nucleotides align to TRBD1. The germline gives CDR1 SGHAT, CDR2 FQNNGV. V lost 0 bases to trimming and J lost 0 bases; unmatched junction nucleotides: 4. This CDR3 spans 17 amino acids.

This clonotype was counted at least ten times. The CDR3 protein is CASTTGGPIRYTEAFF. The CDR3 DNA sequence: TGTGCCAGCACCACAGGGGGCCCCATCCGATACACTGAAGCTTTCTTT. This chain joins TRBV27 and TRBJ1-1; 9 bases are a match to TRBD1. After removal of 7 bases from V and 3 bases from J, the junction contained 12 bases not matched to a gene. Germline CDR1 MNHEY, CDR2 SMNVEV (reference sequence). CDR3 length: 16 amino acids.

The chain employs TRBV25-1 and TRBJ1-5; D is possibly TRBD1 (5 bases). V lost 3 bases and J lost 4, with 13 bases in between. The CDR3 has 15 amino acids. CDR1 MGHDK and CDR2 SYGVNS come from the germline V gene. CDR3 region: CASSDRGSANQPQHF. The CDR3 DNA reads as TGTGCCAGCAGTGACCGGGGCAGTGCAAATCAGCCCCAGCATTTT.

There are many counts of this clonotype. This chain uses TRBV11-2 with TRBJ2-5, with 7 bases identical to TRBD2. This CDR3 spans 15 amino acids. After removal of 2 bases from V and 0 bases from J, the junction contained 3 bases not matched to a gene. Germline V gene sequence: CDR1 SGHAT, CDR2 FQNNGV. The DNA of the CDR3 is TGTGCCAGCAGCTTAACCGCGGGGGACCAAGAGACCCAGTACTTC. Protein sequence: CASSLTAGDQETQYF.

This clonotype was recorded at least ten times. The chain uses TRBV7-9 and TRBJ2-2, with TRBD2 matching over 10 bases. CDR1 and CDR2 from the germline V gene are SEHNR and FQNEAQ (reference sequence). This CDR3 comprises 20 residues. Trimming took 5 bases from V and 0 from J; bases not matched to a gene: 15. CDR3 DNA: TGTGCCAGCAGCACCCGTCCGGGACTAGCGTCCCCCGCGAACACCGGGGAGCTGTTTTTT. The encoded protein is CASSTRPGLASPANTGELFF.

The V and J genes are TRBV5-6 and TRBJ2-3; D uncertain. CDR3 size: 15 residues. V lost 4 bases and J 4 bases, leaving 16 bases between the germline ends. Per germline, CDR1 SGHDT and CDR2 YYEEEE. The CDR3 nucleotides read TGTGCCAGCAGCAAGAGCTCCCAGAACCCAGATACGCAGTATTTT. As protein: CASSKSSQNPDTQYF.

This clonotype was counted only a few times. CDR3 sequence: CASSGDVTRPDEQFF. The CDR3 DNA follows: TGTGCCAGCAGCGGTGACGTAACCCGGCCGGATGAGCAGTTCTTC. This chain joins TRBV3-1 and TRBJ2-1; D is uncertain. Germline CDR1 LGHDT, CDR2 YNNKEL (reference sequence). The CDR3 runs 15 residues. Trimming pared 5 bases from V and 8 bases from J, leaving 19 bases between.

This clonotype was seen ten or more times. V usage is TRBV6-6 and J usage is TRBJ1-5; maybe TRBD1 (5 bases). The V and J ends lost 6 bases and 0 bases respectively, with 18 bases between them. From germline, CDR1 is MNHNY and CDR2 SVGAGI (reference sequence). The CDR3 contains 17 residues. CDR3 region: CASRRQPGPYSNQPQHF. The CDR3 nucleotides read TGTGCCAGCAGAAGACAGCCGGGGCCTTATAGCAATCAGCCCCAGCATTTT.

This clonotype was recorded many times. This sequence joins TRBV7-9 and TRBJ2-7; D remains ambiguous. V was shortened by 4 bases and J by 2 bases, with 15 bases between the two germline ends. The CDR3 contains 15 residues. Germline values: CDR1 SEHNR, CDR2 FQNEAQ (reference sequence). The CDR3 spells CASSSPRGETYEQYF. CDR3 bases: TGTGCCAGCAGCTCCCCGCGAGGCGAAACCTACGAGCAGTACTTC.

In this sample, this clonotype turned up many times. The genes are TRBV12-3 or TRBV12-4 and TRBJ1-2; D perhaps matches TRBD1 (6 bases). Trimming stripped 4 bases from V and 8 bases from J, with 17 bases between. CDR3 size: 14 residues. The CDR3 nucleotides are TGTGCCAGCAGTTACTCAGGGGTAGTTGAGGGCTACACCTTC. This translates into CASSYSGVVEGYTF.

In this sample, this clonotype turned up many times. This chain joins TRBV6-1 and TRBJ2-1; the D gene is possibly TRBD2 (6 bases). The CDR3 spans 15 residues. Germline V CDR1 and CDR2: MNHNS, SASEGT. V was cut by 7 bases and J by 4 bases, with 17 bases left in between. The CDR3 reads CASISKRGLYNEQFF. CDR3 in DNA: TGTGCCAGCATTTCTAAAAGGGGACTTTACAATGAGCAGTTCTTC.

This clonotype occurred many times. The rearrangement joins TRBV6-4 to TRBJ2-2; 10 positions agree with TRBD1. V dropped 5 bases and J dropped 1; count of bases not matched to a gene: 4. The germline CDR1 and CDR2 sequences are MRHNA and SNTAGT. This CDR3 has 16 residues. For the CDR3, the DNA is TGTGCCAGCAGTTTGACAGGGGGCGAGAACACCGGGGAGCTGTTTTTT. Translated: CASSLTGGENTGELFF.

This clonotype showed up just a few times. The rearrangement joins TRBV20-1 to TRBJ1-4; D unresolved. Germline CDR1 and CDR2: DFQATT and SNEGSKA (reference sequence). V was cut by 6 bases and J by 0 bases, with 11 bases left in between. The CDR3 runs to 14 residues. CDR3 DNA: TGCAGTGCCAAATTCAGCTCAACTAATGAAAAACTGTTTTTT. This translates into CSAKFSSTNEKLFF.

The chain is built from TRBV28 and TRBJ1-3; 7 bases line up with TRBD1. V lost 3 bases, J lost 0 bases, and 5 bases stayed unmatched. Germline CDR1 reads MDHEN; CDR2 reads SYDVKM. The CDR3 extends over 16 amino acids. Here the CDR3 DNA reads TGTGCCAGCAGTTTGCTCCGGGACAGCTCTGGAAACACCATATATTTT. It translates to CASSLLRDSSGNTIYF.

V usage is TRBV20-1 and J usage is TRBJ2-2, with D unclear. The V end was cut by 0 bases, the J end by 0 bases, with 11 bases between. This CDR3 has 16 residues. CDR1 and CDR2 (germline): DFQATT, SNEGSKA (reference sequence). The CDR3: CSARDLRTSNTGELFF. The CDR3 bases are TGCAGTGCTAGAGATCTCAGGACCTCGAACACCGGGGAGCTGTTTTTT.

A few counts support this clonotype. The CDR3 spells CASSLSPDNGYTF. For the CDR3, the DNA is TGTGCCAGCAGTTTATCGCCCGATAATGGCTACACCTTC. V and J are TRBV27 and TRBJ1-2; D is uncertain. V was clipped by 0 bases and J by 6 bases, with 8 bases between them. CDR1 MNHEY and CDR2 SMNVEV come from the germline V gene (reference sequence). The CDR3 consists of 13 residues.

This clonotype was observed a few times. V gene TRBV27 combines with J gene TRBJ1-5; D not resolved. The V gene lost 5 bases and the J gene lost 1 base, with 15 bases spanning the gap. Per germline, CDR1 MNHEY and CDR2 SMNVEV (reference sequence). This CDR3 spans 16 amino acids. The CDR3 here is CASSPRGGRSNQPQHF. In nucleotides, the CDR3 is TGTGCCAGCAGTCCCCGAGGAGGCAGAAGCAATCAGCCCCAGCATTTT.

This clonotype has a count of ten or more. The chain employs TRBV27 and TRBJ2-6; D unresolved. Germline-derived CDR1 and CDR2 are MNHEY and SMNVEV (reference sequence). Between the trimmed V and J ends, which lost 7 bases and 0 bases, there was a span of 4 bases. The CDR3 is made up of 13 amino acids. The DNA for the CDR3 is TGTGCCAGCAAGAGCTCTGGGGCCAACGTCCTGACTTTC. Translating it yields CASKSSGANVLTF.

The rearrangement links TRBV4-1 to TRBJ1-1; the match to TRBD1 covers 11 bases. This CDR3 spans 12 amino acids. Per germline, CDR1 MGHRA and CDR2 YSYEKL. J was trimmed by 6 bases and V by 7 bases; bases with no gene match: 1. This chain's CDR3 is CASTGQGAEAFF. CDR3 DNA sequence: TGCGCCAGCACGGGACAGGGGGCTGAAGCTTTCTTT.

This clonotype has more than one count but fewer than ten. This sequence joins TRBV7-9 and TRBJ2-3; 8 bases are shared with TRBD1. This CDR3 region has 16 residues. Losses at the gene ends were 5 bases for V and 2 bases for J; bases not matched to a gene: 9. Germline assignment: CDR1 SEHNR and CDR2 FQNEAQ (reference sequence). The CDR3 DNA is TGTGCCAGCAGCCCCCAGACAGGGGCGCCCACAGATACGCAGTATTTT. Translating it yields CASSPQTGAPTDTQYF.

This clonotype was counted ten times or more. J is TRBJ1-6 and V is TRBV7-9, with D maybe TRBD1 (6 bases). The CDR3 sequence is 14 residues long. The germline V gene has CDR1 SEHNR and CDR2 FQNEAQ (reference sequence). V dropped 5 bases and J dropped 9 bases, with 14 bases sitting between them. DNA of the CDR3: TGTGCCAGCAGCACCGGGACAAGGGGTTCACCCCTCCACTTT. It translates to CASSTGTRGSPLHF.